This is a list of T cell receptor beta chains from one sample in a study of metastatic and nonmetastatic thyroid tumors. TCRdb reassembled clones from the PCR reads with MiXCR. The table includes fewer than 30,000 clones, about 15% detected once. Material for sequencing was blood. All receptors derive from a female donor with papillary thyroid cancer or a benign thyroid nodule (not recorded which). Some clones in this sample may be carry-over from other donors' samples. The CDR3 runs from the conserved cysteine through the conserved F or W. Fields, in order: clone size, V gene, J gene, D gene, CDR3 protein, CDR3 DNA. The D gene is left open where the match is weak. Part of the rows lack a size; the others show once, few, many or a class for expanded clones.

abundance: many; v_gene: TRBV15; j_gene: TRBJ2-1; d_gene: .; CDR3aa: CATSERKEQFF; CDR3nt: TGTGCCACCAGCGAACGGAAAGAGCAGTTCTTC
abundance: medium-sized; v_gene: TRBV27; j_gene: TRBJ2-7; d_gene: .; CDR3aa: CASSFGHQSYEQYF; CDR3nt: TGTGCCAGCAGTTTTGGGCACCAATCCTACGAGCAGTACTTC
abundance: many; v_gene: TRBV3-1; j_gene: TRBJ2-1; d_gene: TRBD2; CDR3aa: CASSLPGGRIDNEQFF; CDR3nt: TGTGCCAGCAGCCTTCCGGGCGGGAGGATCGACAATGAGCAGTTCTTC
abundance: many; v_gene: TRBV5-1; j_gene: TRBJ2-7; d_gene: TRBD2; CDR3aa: CASSLAWGGSYEQYF; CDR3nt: TGCGCCAGCAGCTTGGCCTGGGGGGGGAGCTACGAGCAGTACTTC
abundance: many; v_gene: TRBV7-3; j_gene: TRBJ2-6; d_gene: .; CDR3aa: CASSSAPGANVLTF; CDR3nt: TGTGCCAGCAGCTCGGCTCCTGGGGCCAACGTCCTGACTTTC
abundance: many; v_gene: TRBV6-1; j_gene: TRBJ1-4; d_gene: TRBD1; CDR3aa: CASSRTGGKLFF; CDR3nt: TGTGCCAGCAGTCGGACAGGAGGGAAACTGTTTTTT
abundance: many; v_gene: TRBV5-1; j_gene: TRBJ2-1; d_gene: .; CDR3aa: CASRKSYDEQFF; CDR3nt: TGCGCCAGCCGTAAGAGCTACGATGAGCAGTTCTTC
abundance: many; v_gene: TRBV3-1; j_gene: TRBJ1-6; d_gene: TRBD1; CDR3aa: CASSQTGGLPLHF; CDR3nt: TGTGCCAGCAGCCAGACAGGGGGCTTACCCCTCCACTTT
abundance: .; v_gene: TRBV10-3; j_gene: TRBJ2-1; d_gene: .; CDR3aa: CTISDIWFDEQFF; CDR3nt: TGTACCATCAGTGATATATGGTTCGATGAGCAGTTCTTC
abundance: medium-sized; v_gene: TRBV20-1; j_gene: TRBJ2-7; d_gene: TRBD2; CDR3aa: CSADGLAAKSYEQYF; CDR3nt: TGCAGTGCAGATGGACTAGCCGCCAAATCCTACGAGCAGTACTTC
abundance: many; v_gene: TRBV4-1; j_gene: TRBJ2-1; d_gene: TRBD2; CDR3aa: CASSQEGLASLGWEQFF; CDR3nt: TGCGCCAGCAGCCAAGAGGGACTAGCATCCCTCGGGTGGGAGCAGTTCTTC
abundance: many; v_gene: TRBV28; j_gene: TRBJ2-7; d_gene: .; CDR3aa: CVTQEMGSYEQYF; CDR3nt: TGTGTCACACAGGAGATGGGGAGCTACGAGCAGTACTTC
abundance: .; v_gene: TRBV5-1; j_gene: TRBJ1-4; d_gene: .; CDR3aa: CASSLGRGTNEKLFF; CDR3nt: TGCGCCAGCAGCTTGGGCAGGGGAACTAATGAAAAACTGTTTTTT
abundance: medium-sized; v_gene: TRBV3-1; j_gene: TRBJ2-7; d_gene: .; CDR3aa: CASSQSLEQYF; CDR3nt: TGTGCCAGCAGCCAGAGCCTCGAGCAGTACTTC
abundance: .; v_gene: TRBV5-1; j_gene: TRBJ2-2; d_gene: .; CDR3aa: CASSSDVRGTGELFF; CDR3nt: TGCGCCAGCAGCTCGGACGTCCGAGGCACCGGGGAGCTGTTTTTT
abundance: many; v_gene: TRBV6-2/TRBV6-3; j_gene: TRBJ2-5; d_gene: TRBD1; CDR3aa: CASQSSGTAQETQYF; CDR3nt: TGTGCCAGCCAAAGCTCCGGGACAGCCCAAGAGACCCAGTACTTC
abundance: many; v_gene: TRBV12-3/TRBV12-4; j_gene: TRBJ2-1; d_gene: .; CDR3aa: CASLGRALGNEQFF; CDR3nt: TGTGCCAGCTTAGGACGGGCCTTGGGGAATGAGCAGTTCTTC
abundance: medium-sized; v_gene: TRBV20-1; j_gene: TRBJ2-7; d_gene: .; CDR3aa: CSARPRGYEQYF; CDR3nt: TGCAGTGCTAGGCCCCGGGGATACGAGCAGTACTTC
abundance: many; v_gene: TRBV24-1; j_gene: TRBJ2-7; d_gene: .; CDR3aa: CATSGSAATPKVYEQYF; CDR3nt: TGTGCCACCAGTGGTTCCGCCGCGACCCCTAAAGTTTACGAGCAGTACTTC
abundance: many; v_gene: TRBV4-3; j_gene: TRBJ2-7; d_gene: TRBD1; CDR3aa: CASSRYAVIRDRAYEQYF; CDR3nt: TGCGCCAGCAGCCGGTATGCCGTAATCCGGGACAGGGCCTACGAGCAGTACTTC
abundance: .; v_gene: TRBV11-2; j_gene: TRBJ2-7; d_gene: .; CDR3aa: CASSPNSLSYEQYF; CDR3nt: TGTGCCAGCAGCCCGAACTCGCTGTCCTACGAGCAGTACTTC
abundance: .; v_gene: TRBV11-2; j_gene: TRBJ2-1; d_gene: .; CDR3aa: CAGSKLVGDAYEQFF; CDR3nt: TGTGCCGGCAGCAAACTAGTGGGAGATGCGTATGAGCAGTTCTTC
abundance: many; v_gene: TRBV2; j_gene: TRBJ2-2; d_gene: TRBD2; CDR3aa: CASSDETSGAANTGELFF; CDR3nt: TGTGCCAGCAGTGATGAGACTAGCGGAGCTGCGAACACCGGGGAGCTGTTTTTT
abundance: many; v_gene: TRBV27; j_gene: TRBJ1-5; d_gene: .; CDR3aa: CASSFLGADQPQHF; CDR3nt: TGTGCCAGCAGTTTTTTGGGGGCCGATCAGCCCCAGCATTTT
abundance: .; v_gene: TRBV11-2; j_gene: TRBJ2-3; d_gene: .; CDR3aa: CASILFLSRGDTQYF; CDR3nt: TGTGCCAGCATCTTATTTCTTAGCCGGGGAGATACGCAGTATTTT
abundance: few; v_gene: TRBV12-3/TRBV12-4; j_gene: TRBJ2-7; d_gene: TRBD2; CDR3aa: CASRLRELHGEQYF; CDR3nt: TGTGCCAGCAGGCTGCGGGAGCTGCACGGCGAGCAGTACTTC
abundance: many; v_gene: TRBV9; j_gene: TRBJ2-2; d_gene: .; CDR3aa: CASSVPAGELFF; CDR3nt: TGTGCCAGCAGCGTGCCGGCCGGGGAGCTGTTTTTT
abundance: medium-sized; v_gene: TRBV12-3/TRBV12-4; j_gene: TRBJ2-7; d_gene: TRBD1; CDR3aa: CASSPGQGRYEQYF; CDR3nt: TGTGCCAGCAGTCCGGGACAGGGTCGGTACGAGCAGTACTTC
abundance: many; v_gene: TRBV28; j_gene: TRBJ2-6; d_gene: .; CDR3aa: CASNNMGRSLSGANVLTF; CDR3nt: TGTGCCAGCAATAATATGGGGAGGTCTCTCTCTGGGGCCAACGTCCTGACTTTC
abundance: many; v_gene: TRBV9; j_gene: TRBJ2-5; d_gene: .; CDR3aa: CASSAYTGTLEETQYF; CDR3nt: TGTGCCAGCAGCGCCTACACCGGGACTTTGGAAGAGACCCAGTACTTC
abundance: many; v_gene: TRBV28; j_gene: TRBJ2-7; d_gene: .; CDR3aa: CASSPDRYEQYF; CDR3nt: TGTGCCAGCAGTCCGGACCGCTACGAGCAGTACTTC
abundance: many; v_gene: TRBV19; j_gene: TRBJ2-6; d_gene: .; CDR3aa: CASSIGLGWGSGANVLTF; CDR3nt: TGTGCCAGTAGTATCGGCTTGGGTTGGGGATCTGGGGCCAACGTCCTGACTTTC
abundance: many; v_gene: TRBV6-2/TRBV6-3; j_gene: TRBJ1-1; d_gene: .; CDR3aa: CASSWTENTEAFF; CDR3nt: TGTGCCAGCAGTTGGACAGAGAACACTGAAGCTTTCTTT
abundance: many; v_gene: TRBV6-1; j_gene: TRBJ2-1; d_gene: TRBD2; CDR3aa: CASLTSGSFKDEQFF; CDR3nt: TGTGCCAGCCTGACTAGCGGGAGTTTCAAGGATGAGCAGTTCTTC
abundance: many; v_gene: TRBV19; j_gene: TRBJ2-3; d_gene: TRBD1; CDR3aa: CASSPRDSRADTQYF; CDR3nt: TGTGCCAGTAGTCCCCGGGACAGTAGGGCAGATACGCAGTATTTT
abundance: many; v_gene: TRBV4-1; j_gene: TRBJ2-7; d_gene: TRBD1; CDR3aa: CASSHPGQGYEQYF; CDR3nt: TGCGCCAGCAGCCACCCGGGACAGGGGTACGAGCAGTACTTC
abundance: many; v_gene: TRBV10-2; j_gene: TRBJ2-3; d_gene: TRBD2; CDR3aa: CASKAGRTDTQYF; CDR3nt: TGCGCCAGCAAAGCGGGGCGCACAGATACGCAGTATTTT
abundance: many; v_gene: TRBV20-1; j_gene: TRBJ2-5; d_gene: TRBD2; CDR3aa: CSASVLAGFYETQYF; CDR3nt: TGCAGTGCTAGCGTCCTAGCGGGATTCTATGAGACCCAGTACTTC
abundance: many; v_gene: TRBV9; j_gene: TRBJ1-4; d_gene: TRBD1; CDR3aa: CASSVADRRNEKLFF; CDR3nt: TGTGCCAGCAGCGTAGCGGACAGGCGTAATGAAAAACTGTTTTTT
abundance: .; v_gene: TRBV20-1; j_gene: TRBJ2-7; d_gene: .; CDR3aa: CSANRDFNDEQYF; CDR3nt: TGCAGTGCTAACCGGGACTTTAACGACGAGCAGTACTTC
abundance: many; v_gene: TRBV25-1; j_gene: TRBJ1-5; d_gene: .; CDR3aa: CASSSRSGGVGQPQHF; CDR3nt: TGTGCCAGCAGTTCAAGATCTGGGGGGGTGGGACAGCCCCAGCATTTT
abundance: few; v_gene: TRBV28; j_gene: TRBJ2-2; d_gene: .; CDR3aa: CASTPYVGTSTGELFF; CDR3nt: TGTGCCAGCACCCCCTATGTCGGGACTTCCACCGGGGAGCTTTTTTTT
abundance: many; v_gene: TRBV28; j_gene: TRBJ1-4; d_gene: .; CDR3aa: CASSPRQFYPTNEKLFF; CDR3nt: TGTGCCAGCAGTCCTAGACAGTTCTACCCAACTAATGAAAAACTGTTTTTT
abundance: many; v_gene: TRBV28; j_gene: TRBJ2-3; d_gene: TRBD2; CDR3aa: CASSYDYLAGANTDTQYF; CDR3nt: TGTGCCAGCAGCTACGACTATTTAGCGGGAGCGAACACAGATACGCAGTATTTT
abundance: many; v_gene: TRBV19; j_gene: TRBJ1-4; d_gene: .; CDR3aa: CASSISSSNEKLFF; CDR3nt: TGTGCCAGTAGTATATCTTCTTCTAATGAAAAACTGTTTTTT
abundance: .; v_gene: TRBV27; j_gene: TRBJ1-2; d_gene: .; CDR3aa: CAWSSIQGDGYTF; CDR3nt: TGTGCCTGGAGTTCGATACAGGGAGATGGCTACACCTTC
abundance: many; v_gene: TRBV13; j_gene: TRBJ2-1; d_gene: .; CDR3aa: CASSRETRGRSTIYNEQFF; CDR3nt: TGTGCCAGCAGCCGTGAGACTAGGGGACGGTCTACCATCTACAATGAGCAGTTCTTC
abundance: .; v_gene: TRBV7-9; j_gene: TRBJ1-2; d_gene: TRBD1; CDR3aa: CASSPWDRVPCYTF; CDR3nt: TGTGCCAGCAGCCCCTGGGACAGGGTGCCTTGCTACACCTTC
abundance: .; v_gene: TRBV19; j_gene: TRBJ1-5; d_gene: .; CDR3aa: CASSMDHGSQPHHF; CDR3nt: TGTGCCAGTAGTATGGACCATGGTAGTCAGCCCCATCATTTT
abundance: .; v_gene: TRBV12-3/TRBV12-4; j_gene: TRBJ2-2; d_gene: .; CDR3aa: CASTPTGFSGELFF; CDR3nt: TGTGCCAGCACCCCTACAGGGTTTTCCGGGGAGCTGTTTTTT
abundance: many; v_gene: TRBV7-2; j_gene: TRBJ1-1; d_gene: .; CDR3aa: CASSTNTEAFF; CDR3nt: TGTGCCAGCAGCACGAACACTGAAGCTTTCTTT
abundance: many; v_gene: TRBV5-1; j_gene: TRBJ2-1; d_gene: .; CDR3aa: CASSLQKNNEQFF; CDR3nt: TGCGCCAGCAGCCTACAGAAAAACAATGAGCAGTTCTTC
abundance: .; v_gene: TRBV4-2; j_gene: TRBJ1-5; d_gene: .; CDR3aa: CASSQETAHSNQPQHF; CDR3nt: TGTGCCAGCAGCCAAGAAACAGCCCATAGCAATCAGCCCCAGCATTTT
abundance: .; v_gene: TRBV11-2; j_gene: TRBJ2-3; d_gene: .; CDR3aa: CAIILGWVGTQYF; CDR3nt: TGTGCCATCATCTTGGGGTGGGTGGGAACGCAGTATTTT
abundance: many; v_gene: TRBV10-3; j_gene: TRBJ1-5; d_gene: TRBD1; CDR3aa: CAISRTGDSNQPQHF; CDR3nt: TGTGCCATCAGTCGGACAGGGGATAGCAATCAGCCCCAGCATTTT